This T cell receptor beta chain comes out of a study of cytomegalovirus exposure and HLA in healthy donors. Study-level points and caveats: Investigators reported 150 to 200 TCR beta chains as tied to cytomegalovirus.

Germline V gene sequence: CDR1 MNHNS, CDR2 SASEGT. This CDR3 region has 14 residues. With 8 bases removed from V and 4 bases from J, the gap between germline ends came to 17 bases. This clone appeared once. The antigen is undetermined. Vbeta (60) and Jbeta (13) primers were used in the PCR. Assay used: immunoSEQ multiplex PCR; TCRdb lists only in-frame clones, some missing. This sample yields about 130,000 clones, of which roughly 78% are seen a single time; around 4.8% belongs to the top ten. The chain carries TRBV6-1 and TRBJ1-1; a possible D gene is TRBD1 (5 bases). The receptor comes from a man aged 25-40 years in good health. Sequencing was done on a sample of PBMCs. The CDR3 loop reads CASGRQGGLTEAFF. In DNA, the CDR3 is TGTGCCAGCGGAAGGCAGGGAGGTCTCACTGAAGCTTTCTTT.